A single sample is the source of the 4 T cell receptor beta chains below, sequenced in a study of PD-1 blockade in mismatch repair-deficient tumors. Here immunoSEQ multiplex PCR was the method, and the copy in TCRdb shows in-frame clones only, minus some. Here the sample spans about 34,000 clones, roughly 80% being singletons. The sequences come from PBMCs, collected approximately 6 weeks after starting pembrolizumab. All receptors come from an adult with mismatch repair-deficient cancer.

This chain uses TRBV6-5 with TRBJ1-3; possibly TRBD1 for D (5 bases). Trimming shortened V by 6 bases and J by 0 bases, and 12 bases separated the two germline ends. The CDR3 loop spans 15 amino acids. The V gene's germline CDR1 is MNHEY and CDR2 SVGAGI. The DNA for the CDR3 is TGTGCCAGCAGATTCCGCGGGGGCTCTGGAAACACCATATATTTT. It encodes CASRFRGGSGNTIYF.

This clone was found a few times. The chain employs TRBV5-1 and TRBJ2-7; 9 bases match TRBD1. The CDR3 sequence is 16 residues long. With 4 bases clipped from V and 3 bases from J, the junction kept 11 bases outside the gene matches. Germline loops: CDR1 SGHRS, CDR2 YFSETQ. The CDR3 loop is CASSRARTGDLYEQYF. Here the CDR3 DNA reads TGCGCCAGCAGCCGCGCCCGGACAGGGGACCTCTACGAGCAGTACTTC.

The V call is TRBV30, the J call TRBJ1-1; weak D call: TRBD1 (6 bases). CDR3 length: 14 residues. The V gene's germline CDR1 is GTSNPN and CDR2 SVGIG (reference sequence). V gave up 2 bases and J gave up 3 bases, with 13 bases separating them. The CDR3 sequence: CAWSRIGGDTEAFF. CDR3 bases: TGTGCCTGGAGTAGGATAGGGGGGGACACTGAAGCTTTCTTT.

In its sample, this clone was seen once. This chain links TRBV6-1 with TRBJ1-3; D gene uncertain. CDR1 is MNHNS and CDR2 is SASEGT in the germline V gene. With 0 bases removed from V and 12 bases from J, the gap between germline ends came to 18 bases. The CDR3 length is 15 residues. The CDR3 DNA reads as TGTGCCAGCAGTGAAGCACGGGTCTCTCTTTCGGTCATATATTTT. Residues: CASSEARVSLSVIYF.